Listed here are 16 T cell receptor beta chains from one sample, sequenced in a study of T cell repertoires in cytomegalovirus infection. TCRdb used MiXCR to reprocess the reads, holding one entry per CDR3 protein. The sample lists 300,000 to 400,000 distinct CDR3 sequences, around a quarter seen once, with about 14% in the top ten. These receptors' targets are unknown. This sample comprised cultured PBMCs, obtained from culture after CMV antigen stimulation. The receptor source for this set is a human donor in good health (CMV status not recorded). Some clones in this sample may be carry-over from other donors' samples.

This clonotype has only a few counts. The chain is built from TRBV4-1 and TRBJ1-2; the D gene is possibly TRBD1 (5 bases). The germline CDR1 and CDR2 sequences are MGHRA and YSYEKL. V was cut by 3 bases and J by 7 bases, with 12 bases left in between. This CDR3 has 13 residues. DNA for the CDR3: TGCGCCAGCAGCCAGGACATTAAATCTGGCTACACCTTC. This encodes CASSQDIKSGYTF.

This clonotype was counted between two and nine times. The chain combines TRBV12-3 or TRBV12-4 with TRBJ1-4; TRBD1 matches 9 bases. After removal of 5 bases from V and 5 bases from J, the junction contained 12 bases not matched to a gene. The CDR3 totals 17 residues. The CDR3 DNA reads as TGTGCCAGCAGTATCACCACCCCCGGGACAGGGAATGAAAAACTGTTTTTT. Its protein product is CASSITTPGTGNEKLFF.

The V call is TRBV11-3, the J call TRBJ2-1; unclear D gene. Germline V lookup: CDR1 SGHNT, CDR2 YENEEA. This CDR3 is built from 17 residues. V dropped 2 bases and J dropped 0 bases, with 14 bases sitting between them. The CDR3 loop reads CASSLMSRSNSYNEQFF. CDR3 sequence (DNA): TGTGCCAGCAGCTTAATGAGTCGCAGCAACTCCTACAATGAGCAGTTCTTC.

This clonotype was recorded a few times. This chain uses TRBV7-8 with TRBJ2-7, with 13 positions matching TRBD2. The V and J ends lost 5 bases and 4 bases, in that order; junction bases with no gene match: 8. The CDR3 covers 16 residues. Germline CDR1 is SGHVS and CDR2 is FQNEAQ. The CDR3 DNA reads as TGTGCCAGCAGCCCAAGGACTAGCGGGAGACTTTACGAGCAGTACGTC. Protein product: CASSPRTSGRLYEQYV.

At least ten counts were recorded for this clonotype. The chain carries TRBV7-8 and TRBJ2-6; D is ambiguous. In germline, CDR1 is SGHVS, CDR2 FQNEAQ. V was pared by 5 bases and J by 0 bases, with 8 bases between. The CDR3 is 15 residues long. As DNA, the CDR3 is TGTGCCAGCAGCCCCGGAAGCTCTGGGGCCAACGTCCTGACTTTC. Its translation: CASSPGSSGANVLTF.

In its sample, this clonotype was seen a few times. The chain links TRBV18 to TRBJ1-2; 7 nucleotides line up with TRBD1. CDR1 and CDR2 (germline): KGHSH, LQKENI. The CDR3 covers 14 residues. V lost 6 bases, J lost 1 base, and 5 bases stayed unmatched. The CDR3 bases are TGTGCCAGCTCCCTTGACAGGGATAACTATGGCTACACCTTC. Translating it yields CASSLDRDNYGYTF.

This clonotype appeared many times. The chain has TRBV6-1 and TRBJ2-1; 9 nucleotides agree with TRBD2. J gave up 7 bases and V 6 bases, and 16 bases lay outside the gene matches. The V gene's germline CDR1 is MNHNS and CDR2 SASEGT. This CDR3 has 17 residues. The CDR3 region has the DNA TGTGCCAGCAGCCCTCTTAGCGGGAGAAGCCGGGGGAATGAGCAGTTCTTC. Its protein is CASSPLSGRSRGNEQFF.

The chain recombines TRBV28 with TRBJ2-3; D is ambiguous. This CDR3 has 14 amino acids. Germline CDR1 is MDHEN and CDR2 is SYDVKM. Between the trimmed V and J ends, which lost 5 bases and 2 bases, there was a span of 11 bases. The CDR3 sequence is CASSTAGSTDTQYF. CDR3 DNA: TGTGCCAGCAGTACCGCTGGGTCCACAGATACGCAGTATTTT.

J is TRBJ1-1 and V is TRBV7-6; D remains unclear. V was pared by 2 bases and J by 9 bases, with 16 bases between. In germline, CDR1 is SGHVS, CDR2 FNYEAQ. This CDR3 is 14 amino acids long. The CDR3 nucleotides are TGTGCCAGCAGCTTATTAGGTGGTGAAACGCAAGCTTTCTTT. It codes for CASSLLGGETQAFF.

V gene TRBV24-1 combines with J gene TRBJ2-1; 11 bases match TRBD2. CDR1 and CDR2 (germline): KGHDR, SFDVKD. This CDR3 comprises 16 residues. V trimming: 2 bases; J trimming: 3 bases; junction bases outside the gene matches: 2. CDR3 nucleotide sequence: TGTGCCACCAGTGATTCGGGACTAGCGGACTACAATGAGCAGTTCTTC. Its translation: CATSDSGLADYNEQFF.

The chain recombines TRBV28 with TRBJ2-7; the D call may be TRBD1 or TRBD2 (5 bases each). The V end lost 4 bases, the J end lost 2 bases, and 18 bases lay between the germline ends. The CDR3 spans 16 residues. Looked up from germline, CDR1 is MDHEN and CDR2 is SYDVKM. The CDR3: CASSSPGLAETYEQYF. CDR3 nucleotide sequence: TGTGCCAGCAGTTCTCCGGGGCTAGCAGAGACCTACGAGCAGTACTTC.

Many counts were recorded for this clonotype. V is TRBV6-2 or TRBV6-3 and J is TRBJ2-7; 9 positions match TRBD2. Trimming cost V 2 bases and J 3 bases; bases outside gene matches: 5. Germline values: CDR1 MNHEY, CDR2 SVGEGT. This CDR3 comprises 15 residues. The chain's CDR3 is CASSYLAGMNYEQYV. The CDR3, as DNA: TGTGCCAGCAGTTACCTAGCGGGGATGAACTACGAGCAGTACGTC.

The rearrangement links TRBV6-5 to TRBJ2-1, with a tentative D call TRBD1 (6 bases). The ends were cut back, 7 bases at V and 3 bases at J, with 16 bases in the middle. Germline CDR1 MNHEY, CDR2 SVGAGI. The CDR3 extends over 15 amino acids. CDR3: CASTLAGVGYNEQFF. For the CDR3, the DNA is TGTGCCAGCACCCTGGCAGGGGTCGGCTACAATGAGCAGTTCTTC.

The J gene is TRBJ2-3, the V gene TRBV11-2; 10 bases are shared with TRBD2. V shed 5 bases and J 4 bases; nucleotides not matched to a gene: 6. The CDR3 extends over 15 amino acids. CDR1 is SGHAT, CDR2 FQNNGV, per germline. The CDR3 loop is CASSQGTSEPDTQYF. The CDR3 nucleotides read TGTGCCAGCAGCCAAGGGACTAGCGAGCCAGATACGCAGTATTTT.

This chain connects TRBV10-3 to TRBJ2-1; unclear D gene. This CDR3 is 13 amino acids long. CDR1 and CDR2 from the germline V gene are ENHRY and SYGVKD. V was pared by 2 bases and J by 3 bases, with 5 bases between. The CDR3 loop is CAISEDGYNEQFF. The CDR3 region has the DNA TGTGCCATCAGTGAGGACGGCTACAATGAGCAGTTCTTC.

Details on this clonotype: The final CDR3 position lacks the conserved phenylalanine or tryptophan, pointing to a likely read error. The chain's CDR3 is CASSPTGERNQPQHC. CDR3 DNA sequence: TGTGCCAGCAGCCCCACAGGGGAACGTAATCAGCCCCAGCATTGT. The chain links TRBV7-2 to TRBJ1-5; 7 bases line up with TRBD1. Germline trimming cut 5 bases from V and 4 bases from J; bases unmatched to any gene: 8. Germline CDR1 reads SGHTA; CDR2 reads FQGNSA. The CDR3 consists of 15 residues.